The next 24 T cell receptor beta chains were all read from a single sample in a study of blood T cell repertoires in COVID-19. Sequencing was performed with immunoSEQ multiplex PCR; in TCRdb, only in-frame clones are kept and a portion is missing. The sample includes over 300,000 clones, 80% to 90% seen only once; the top ten take under 7.5%. Sequenced sample: peripheral blood. These TCRs come from a man aged 18 to 29 who had recovered from COVID-19.

The chain employs TRBV18 and TRBJ1-4; D is ambiguous. The V gene lost 4 bases and the J gene lost 3 bases, with 9 bases spanning the gap. The CDR3 consists of 14 residues. Looked up from germline, CDR1 is KGHSH and CDR2 is LQKENI. This chain's CDR3 is CASSLGAANEKLFF. The CDR3 DNA sequence: TGTGCCAGCTCACTCGGAGCAGCTAATGAAAAACTGTTTTTT. Looking up the rest from reference TRBV18 and TRBJ1-4 gives the full variable domain: NAGVMQNPRHLVRRRGQEARLRCSPMKGHSHVYWYRQLPEEGLKFMVYLQKENIIDESGMPKERFSAEFPKEGPSILRIQQVVRGDSAAYFCASSLGAANEKLFFGSGTQLSVL.

The rearrangement links TRBV4-3 to TRBJ2-7; 7 bases fit TRBD2. This CDR3 contains 16 residues. CDR1 and CDR2 (germline): LGHNA, YSLEER. Trimming cost V 6 bases and J 3 bases; bases outside gene matches: 14. CDR3 region: CASRGDSSGNFYEQYF. CDR3 DNA sequence: TGCGCCAGCAGGGGCGACTCGAGCGGGAACTTCTACGAGCAGTACTTC.

Details on this clone: Its ends do not fully match the called genes, so a read error is possible. This chain connects TRBV18 to TRBJ1-1; TRBD1 agrees at 11 bases. CDR3 length: 13 amino acids. Germline CDR1 reads KGHSH; CDR2 reads LQKENI. The DNA for the CDR3 is TGTGCCAGCTCACCAACGGGGGACAGGGGGACTCGATTT. It yields the protein CASSPTGDRGTRF.

This sequence joins TRBV28 and TRBJ1-2, with TRBD1 matching over 10 bases. With V trimmed by 4 bases and J by 8 bases, 7 bases remained unmatched. The CDR3 is made up of 14 amino acids. Germline CDR1 reads MDHEN; CDR2 reads SYDVKM. The CDR3 region has the DNA TGTGCCAGCAGTTCCCGACAGGGGGCGGGAGGCTACACCTTC. Its translation: CASSSRQGAGGYTF.

This chain connects TRBV29-1 to TRBJ2-2, with 8 bases identical to TRBD1. The V gene's germline CDR1 is SQVTM and CDR2 ANQGSEA. This CDR3 spans 15 amino acids. The J segment lost 10 bases and the V segment lost 4 bases, leaving 14 bases of the junction unmatched. DNA of the CDR3: TGCAGCGTTGCGGTTTCCGAACCAGGGGGCGAGGAGCTGTTTTTT. This translates into CSVAVSEPGGEELFF.

The V call is TRBV19, the J call TRBJ2-1; TRBD2 agrees at 8 bases. V shed 1 base, J shed 6 bases, and the junction held 2 bases outside the gene matches. In germline, CDR1 is LNHDA, CDR2 SQIVND (reference sequence). CDR3 length: 14 amino acids. In nucleotides, the CDR3 is TGTGCCAGTAGTATAGCGGGAGGGGGCAATGAGCAGTTCTTC. Translated: CASSIAGGGNEQFF.

This chain links TRBV7-9 with TRBJ2-3, with D possibly TRBD1 on 7 matching bases. CDR1 and CDR2 from the germline V gene are SEHNR and FQNEAQ (reference sequence). V gave up 1 base and J gave up 6 bases, with 17 bases separating them. The CDR3 sequence is 16 residues long. The CDR3 loop is CASSLGVQGRTDTQYF. DNA of the CDR3: TGTGCCAGCAGCTTAGGGGTACAGGGGAGGACCGATACGCAGTATTTT.

This chain links TRBV2 with TRBJ1-5, with 12 nucleotides matching TRBD1. The germline V gene has CDR1 SNHLY and CDR2 FYNNEI. The V gene end was trimmed by 2 bases and the J gene end by 6 bases; junction bases not matched to a gene: 14. The CDR3 spans 19 residues. CDR3: CASSEISSAGTGGFQPQHF. The CDR3 DNA is TGTGCCAGCAGTGAAATTTCAAGCGCCGGGACAGGGGGCTTTCAGCCCCAGCATTTT.

The gene calls are TRBV6-2 or TRBV6-3 and TRBJ2-1; tentative D call: TRBD2 (6 bases). V gave up 2 bases and J gave up 5 bases, with 22 bases separating them. Germline-derived CDR1 and CDR2 are MNHEY and SVGEGT. The CDR3 covers 18 residues. Written as DNA, the CDR3 is TGTGCCAGCAGTTACCTGGGGAAGAGCTGGGGGGACCACAATGAGCAGTTCTTC. This translates into CASSYLGKSWGDHNEQFF.

The V gene is TRBV6-5, the J gene TRBJ1-2; weak D call: TRBD1 (5 bases). In germline, CDR1 is MNHEY, CDR2 SVGAGI. V was clipped by 0 bases and J by 5 bases, with 10 bases between them. The CDR3 is 14 amino acids. The CDR3 bases are TGTGCCAGCAGTTACTCGTTTGGGGGGTATGGCTACACCTTC. Translated: CASSYSFGGYGYTF.

The CDR3 loop reads CASSSGVKDGYTF. Written as DNA, the CDR3 is TGCGCCAGCAGCTCTGGAGTAAAAGATGGCTACACCTTC. The chain combines TRBV5-1 with TRBJ1-2; no firm D call. The CDR3 runs 13 residues. Germline V gene sequence: CDR1 SGHRS, CDR2 YFSETQ. Trimming pared 3 bases from V and 6 bases from J, leaving 12 bases between. Drawing the rest from reference TRBV5-1 and TRBJ1-2, the complete variable domain is KAGVTQTPRYLIKTRGQQVTLSCSPISGHRSVSWYQQTPGQGLQFLFEYFSETQRNKGNFPGRFSGRQFSNSRSEMNVSTLELGDSALYLCASSSGVKDGYTFGSGTRLTVV.

The rearrangement uses TRBV7-3 and TRBJ2-5, with D possibly matching TRBD2 (6 bases). The V end lost 2 bases, the J end lost 2 bases, and 6 bases lay between the germline ends. The germline V gene encodes CDR1 SGHTA and CDR2 FQGTGA. The CDR3 contains 13 residues. Written as DNA, the CDR3 is TGTGCCAGCAGCTTACTAGCGCAAGAGACCCAGTACTTC. It codes for CASSLLAQETQYF.

The chain uses TRBV3-1 (or the pseudogene TRBV3-2) and TRBJ2-2, with 7 bases aligning to TRBD1. The CDR3 sequence is 13 residues long. J was trimmed by 6 bases and V by 6 bases; bases with no gene match: 4. Germline V gene sequence: CDR1 LGHDT, CDR2 YNNKEL (reference sequence). The CDR3 reads CASRTGLAGELFF. The CDR3 DNA reads as TGTGCCAGCAGGACAGGGTTGGCCGGGGAGCTGTTTTTT.

The chain combines TRBV6-5 with TRBJ1-5, with 8 nucleotides matching TRBD1. The V segment lost 2 bases and the J segment 5 bases; nucleotides outside the gene matches: 2. The CDR3 runs to 14 residues. Germline V lookup: CDR1 MNHEY, CDR2 SVGAGI. DNA of the CDR3: TGTGCCAGCAGTTACGACAGGGGTTATCAGCCCCAGCATTTT. Translating gives CASSYDRGYQPQHF.

Turning to this clone: One end of the junction fails to match germline, which may point to a read error. The chain couples TRBV5-1 to TRBJ2-6; tentatively, D is TRBD2 (7 bases). The CDR3 spans 16 residues. Germline CDR1 SGHRS, CDR2 YFSETQ. CDR3 in DNA: TGCGCCAGCAGCCCTTGGGGGGGCACTGGGGCCAATGTCCTGACTTTC. Translating gives CASSPWGGTGANVLTF.

Only a few counts were recorded for this clone. The chain combines TRBV19 with TRBJ1-2; possible D gene TRBD1, 6 bases. Germline V gene lookup returns CDR1 LNHDA and CDR2 SQIVND (reference sequence). The CDR3 sequence is 16 residues long. V lost 3 bases, J lost 8 bases, and 22 bases lay in between. CDR3 coding DNA: TGTGCCAGTAGTATGGGGGCAGGGTATTTAGATGGAGGCTACACCTTC. It is translated as CASSMGAGYLDGGYTF.

This rearrangement joins TRBV27 to TRBJ2-7; 8 bases line up with TRBD2. Germline V gene lookup returns CDR1 MNHEY and CDR2 SMNVEV (reference sequence). The CDR3 sequence is 16 residues long. V lost 3 bases, J lost 5 bases, and 12 bases stayed unmatched. The CDR3 coding sequence is TGTGCCAGCAGTTTGGCAGGACTAGCAGGGAACCACGAGCAGTACTTC. Protein: CASSLAGLAGNHEQYF.

The chain employs TRBV4-2 and TRBJ2-7; 7 bases fit TRBD1. The CDR3 runs 16 residues. Looked up from germline, CDR1 is LGHNA and CDR2 is YNFKEQ. Trimming took 4 bases from V and 2 from J; bases not matched to a gene: 11. This chain's CDR3 is CASSRDSSSNAYEQYF. The CDR3 nucleotides are TGTGCCAGCAGCCGGGACAGCTCTAGTAACGCCTACGAGCAGTACTTC.

This clone appeared a few times. The V and J genes are TRBV4-1 and TRBJ1-6, with no clear D. Germline V gene sequence: CDR1 MGHRA, CDR2 YSYEKL. CDR3 length equals 20 residues. Trimming took off 0 bases at V and 0 bases at J, with 18 bases between the two ends. The CDR3 sequence: CASSQDVVGRPTSYNSPLHF. The CDR3 region has the DNA TGCGCCAGCAGCCAAGATGTAGTAGGCAGGCCGACCTCCTATAATTCACCCCTCCACTTT.

This clone was detected only once. A read error may produce the germline difference seen at one junction end. Other DNA variants within this sample encode the same CDR3. The CDR3 sequence: CASSPGPNYGYTF. As DNA, the CDR3 is TGTGCCAGCAGCCCGGGTCCTAATTATGGCTACACCTTC. The chain links TRBV11-2 to TRBJ1-2; D is unresolved. The germline V gene has CDR1 SGHAT and CDR2 FQNNGV. The CDR3 has 13 amino acids.

This chain joins TRBV5-6 and TRBJ1-2; D gene ambiguous. The CDR3 runs to 12 residues. Looked up from germline, CDR1 is SGHDT and CDR2 is YYEEEE. Trimming removed 3 bases from V and 0 bases from J, with 3 bases in between. The CDR3 loop is CASSSTNYGYTF. CDR3 sequence (DNA): TGTGCCAGCAGCTCCACTAACTATGGCTACACCTTC.

The chain uses TRBV7-9 and TRBJ2-3; 8 bases match TRBD1. Per the germline V gene, CDR1 is SEHNR and CDR2 is FQNEAQ (reference sequence). CDR3 length: 14 residues. The junction had 7 bases not matched to a gene; V was cut back by 6 bases and J by 5 bases. The CDR3 DNA reads TGTGCCAGCAGTTCTGGACAGGGCGGAGATACGCAGTATTTT. Its protein is CASSSGQGGDTQYF.

The J gene is TRBJ2-1, the V gene TRBV12-3 or TRBV12-4, with D hard to call. This CDR3 has 11 amino acids. Trimming shortened V by 4 bases and J by 4 bases, and 2 bases separated the two germline ends. Written as DNA, the CDR3 is TGTGCCAGCAGTTCATACAATGAGCAGTTCTTC. This codes for CASSSYNEQFF.

The chain couples TRBV4-3 to TRBJ2-1, with 14 bases fitting TRBD2. This CDR3 spans 18 amino acids. Germline lookup yields CDR1 LGHNA and CDR2 YSLEER. V lost 3 bases and J lost 9; bases outside the gene matches: 13. CDR3 region: CASSQTTLTSGGAFEQFF. CDR3 sequence (DNA): TGCGCCAGCAGCCAGACGACCCTGACTAGCGGGGGGGCTTTTGAGCAGTTCTTC.